This T cell receptor (beta chain) was sequenced for a study of T cells in Graves' hyperthyroidism and ophthalmopathy. Whole-study results and caveats: Most expanded thyroid clonotypes above 0.001 recurred in blood.

Researchers amplified the TCR beta CDR3 regions from RNA transcripts. When the TCR CDR3 underwent first-round RT-PCR, the HTBI primer set was used. A single record per CDR3 protein comes from TCRdb applying MiXCR to the multiplex PCR reads. This table has some 600,000 distinct CDR3 sequences, about 14% appearing once. This clonotype was found many times. Its antigen is unknown. V lost 2 bases to trimming and J lost 5 bases, with 10 bases between them. The CDR3 loop spans 13 amino acids. Germline V gene data show CDR1 as GTSNPN and CDR2 as SVGIG (reference sequence). Blood was sampled at initial diagnosis of hyperthyroidism, prior to onset of any ophthalmopathy symptoms.

The rearrangement links TRBV30 to TRBJ1-5, with D tentatively TRBD1 (6 bases). This clonotype was sampled from a woman aged 30 to 39 with Graves' hyperthyroidism that later progressed to Graves' ophthalmopathy. The sample taken for sequencing was blood. The CDR3 sequence: CAWSLNRDQPQHF. The CDR3 DNA reads as TGTGCCTGGAGTTTAAACAGGGATCAGCCCCAGCATTTT.